This T cell receptor (beta chain) was sequenced for a study of blood T cell repertoires in COVID-19. Study background: The study drew acute and convalescent COVID-19 samples from the United States, Italy and Spain. T cells, B-cell-depleted T cells, or PBMCs supplied cDNA or gDNA.

Unmatched junction bases numbered 14, after V lost 8 bases and J lost 0 bases. Germline V lookup: CDR1 WSHSY, CDR2 SAAADI. The CDR3 totals 19 residues. Per the authors' pipeline: From reference gene primer amplification, estimates of nucleated cell counts were derived. Measured with immunoSEQ multiplex PCR; TCRdb has only the in-frame clones, and not every one. D and trimming come from the DNA, and the V and J calls and clone size come from that table. The sample carries more than 60,000 clones, 90% recorded once. Sequenced: peripheral blood. The origin of this receptor is a human donor in a cohort sampled during active COVID-19. The chain uses TRBV10-2 and TRBJ2-7; TRBD2 agrees at 15 bases. The CDR3 protein is CASQRTSGGAGSRSYEQYF. CDR3 in DNA: TGCGCCAGCCAAAGGACTAGCGGGGGGGCCGGGAGTCGCTCCTACGAGCAGTACTTC.